A selection of T cell receptor beta chains follows, all from one sample in a study of T cells in Graves' hyperthyroidism and ophthalmopathy. TCRdb called the multiplex PCR reads again in MiXCR, with one record for every CDR3 protein. The table shows fewer than 550,000 distinct CDR3 sequences, with 15% to 19% occurring only once. Sequenced sample: blood. The receptor source for this set is a young woman with Graves' hyperthyroidism. The conserved cysteine and the conserved F or W are not part of the CDR3 here. Fields, in order: J gene, V gene, CDR3 protein.

J: TRBJ2-5
V: TRBV4-1
CDR3: ASSQVAGDVETQY

J: TRBJ2-7
V: TRBV9
CDR3: ASSVDFWTYEQY

J: TRBJ1-1
V: TRBV5-1
CDR3: ASRIFRETGAF

J: TRBJ2-1
V: TRBV6-5
CDR3: ASSSRISSYNEQF

J: TRBJ1-5
V: TRBV5-1
CDR3: ASSLGARGGGQPQH

J: TRBJ1-3
V: TRBV11-2
CDR3: ASSLDSAGPGNTIY

J: TRBJ2-7
V: TRBV4-2
CDR3: ASSQDEGLVSGTYEQY

J: TRBJ2-2
V: TRBV28
CDR3: ASSYSGNTGELF

J: TRBJ2-3
V: TRBV6-1
CDR3: ASSEAEPRITDTQY

J: TRBJ2-1
V: TRBV11-3
CDR3: ASSLRTSGGAGNEQF

J: TRBJ1-5
V: TRBV6-5
CDR3: ASSYSIGQPQH

J: TRBJ2-1
V: TRBV13
CDR3: ASSSRQGGGEQF

J: TRBJ2-1
V: TRBV10-3
CDR3: AIRDSYNEQF

J: TRBJ1-5
V: TRBV2
CDR3: ASSEGTASSNQPQH

J: TRBJ2-6
V: TRBV20-1
CDR3: SASAGAGGANVLT

J: TRBJ2-2
V: TRBV12-3/TRBV12-4
CDR3: ASSLGAQNTGELF

J: TRBJ2-1
V: TRBV7-2
CDR3: ASSLDRGSSYNEQF

J: TRBJ2-3
V: TRBV18
CDR3: ASSTGTGVSSTQY

J: TRBJ1-2
V: TRBV27
CDR3: ASGDRGRSYGYT

J: TRBJ2-1
V: TRBV7-3
CDR3: ASSLLPSGRAEQF

J: TRBJ1-5
V: TRBV6-1
CDR3: ASSPSGGVDQPQH

J: TRBJ2-7
V: TRBV18
CDR3: ASSVLRTGEEQY

J: TRBJ1-3
V: TRBV10-3
CDR3: AIRQIRSSGNTIY

J: TRBJ1-2
V: TRBV5-1
CDR3: ASSEDNYGYT

J: TRBJ1-5
V: TRBV6-2/TRBV6-3
CDR3: ASSRTGSDQPQH

J: TRBJ1-3
V: TRBV18
CDR3: ASSPEAQSSGNTIY

J: TRBJ2-5
V: TRBV11-2
CDR3: ASSLGTGRQETQY

J: TRBJ1-1
V: TRBV19
CDR3: ASKGGRTNTEAF

J: TRBJ2-7
V: TRBV3-1
CDR3: ASSPPGVVAQY

J: TRBJ2-5
V: TRBV11-2
CDR3: ASSRLNRDTGTQY

J: TRBJ1-5
V: TRBV28
CDR3: ASSFGGADQPQH

J: TRBJ2-5
V: TRBV7-6
CDR3: ASSLDFDGETQY

J: TRBJ2-2
V: TRBV19
CDR3: ASSIYQANTGELF

J: TRBJ1-1
V: TRBV6-1
CDR3: ASSVNYREAF

J: TRBJ2-3
V: TRBV5-1
CDR3: ASSLERGRRGDTQY

J: TRBJ1-1
V: TRBV6-1
CDR3: ASSLEGGAAPEAF

J: TRBJ2-1
V: TRBV3-1
CDR3: ASSQVQGGSSHNEQF

J: TRBJ2-3
V: TRBV5-1
CDR3: ASSSIRTSGRPQTDTQY

J: TRBJ1-5
V: TRBV12-3/TRBV12-4
CDR3: ASRTGTGGSNQPQH

J: TRBJ2-7
V: TRBV6-1
CDR3: ASSELRGAQAEQY

J: TRBJ2-1
V: TRBV9
CDR3: ASSARGGLASGNEQF

J: TRBJ1-5
V: TRBV28
CDR3: ASSLDRTFNQPQH

J: TRBJ1-1
V: TRBV2
CDR3: ASSRGQGGTEAF

J: TRBJ2-5
V: TRBV27
CDR3: ASSPILASNERGQETQY

J: TRBJ1-1
V: TRBV19
CDR3: AREGTVPNTEAF

J: TRBJ1-1
V: TRBV7-8
CDR3: ASIPGRDTEAF